The next 19 T cell receptor beta chains were all read from a single sample in a study of breast tumors, draining lymph nodes, adjacent tissues. The lymph nodes were axillary draining lymph nodes from breast cancer patients. In TCRdb, the multiplex PCR reads were re-called with MiXCR into one record per CDR3 protein. The sample yields roughly 100,000 distinct CDR3 sequences, 30% seen once. Sequenced sample: axillary lymph node tissue. The receptors derive from a female donor with breast cancer. Some clones in this sample may be carry-over from other donors' samples.

This clonotype was counted many times. The J gene is TRBJ1-6, the V gene TRBV28; unclear D gene. Germline V gives CDR1 MDHEN, CDR2 SYDVKM. With 5 bases removed from V and 8 bases from J, the gap between germline ends came to 7 bases. CDR3 size: 12 residues. The CDR3 loop is CASSSRDSPLHF. The CDR3 nucleotides are TGTGCCAGCAGTAGCCGGGATTCACCCCTCCACTTT.

With regard to this clonotype: The germline gene is not matched at one end of the junction; a read error may be the cause. The chain employs TRBV5-5 and TRBJ1-4; weak D call: TRBD1 (6 bases). The germline CDR1 and CDR2 sequences are SGHKS and YYEKEE (reference sequence). This CDR3 has 12 amino acids. The CDR3 spells CASSLQGEELFF. CDR3 bases: TGTGCCAGCAGCTTACAGGGTGAAGAACTTTTTTTT. The full variable domain, in which reference TRBV5-5 and TRBJ1-4 provide the parts outside the CDR3, is DAGVTQSPTHLIKTRGQQVTLRCSPISGHKSVSWYQQVLGQGPQFIFQYYEKEERGRGNFPDRFSARQFPNYSSELNVNALLLGDSALYLCASSLQGEELFFGSGTQLSVL.

Concerning this clonotype itself: One base away lies a much larger clone, so this may be a sequencing read error. The chain carries TRBV5-6 and TRBJ1-6, with D maybe TRBD1 (6 bases). The CDR3 is made up of 13 amino acids. Germline loops: CDR1 SGHDT, CDR2 YYEEEE. The CDR3: CASSLRQATPHHF. The CDR3 DNA is TGTGCCAGCAGCTTGCGACAGGCAACACCCCACCACTTT.

The chain recombines TRBV20-1 with TRBJ1-3; TRBD1 is a possible D gene (6 bases). Trimming removed 1 base at V and 4 bases at J, with 11 bases between. CDR3 length: 14 amino acids. Germline V gene sequence: CDR1 DFQATT, CDR2 SNEGSKA (reference sequence). The CDR3 DNA reads TGCAGTGCTAGAGCCGCCGGACAGGGAAACACCATATATTTT. This sequence encodes CSARAAGQGNTIYF.

This clonotype was seen many times. V gene TRBV12-3 or TRBV12-4 combines with J gene TRBJ1-4; 8 bases match TRBD1. The CDR3 extends over 15 amino acids. V lost 6 bases to trimming and J lost 10 bases; unmatched junction nucleotides: 13. The CDR3 reads CASSPGGSIGGKLFF. CDR3 coding DNA: TGTGCCAGCAGCCCAGGGGGCTCCATCGGGGGAAAACTGTTTTTT.

There are a few counts of this clonotype. Possible read error: a much larger clone is one base away. The chain couples TRBV18 to TRBJ1-6; D remains unclear. Germline V gene lookup returns CDR1 KGHSH and CDR2 LQKENI. The CDR3 has 15 residues. The CDR3 coding sequence is TGTGCCGGCTCACCTGGCCTGGAAGGGAGTTCACCCCTCCACTTT. Translation gives CAGSPGLEGSSPLHF.

There are many counts of this clonotype. The genes are TRBV6-5 and TRBJ1-5, with 7 bases aligning to TRBD1. The ends lost 5 bases at V and 6 bases at J; junction bases unmatched: 1. Germline V gives CDR1 MNHEY, CDR2 SVGAGI. The CDR3 covers 12 residues. In nucleotides, the CDR3 is TGTGCCAGCAGTACAGGGGTTCAGCCCCAGCATTTT. Its translation is CASSTGVQPQHF.

This clonotype was seen repeatedly, ten times or more. This sequence joins TRBV7-8 and TRBJ2-1; possibly TRBD1 or TRBD2 for D (6 bases each). Germline V gene data show CDR1 as SGHVS and CDR2 as FQNEAQ. Trimming shortened V by 7 bases and J by 1 base, and 14 bases separated the two germline ends. The CDR3 is 15 amino acids. The CDR3 DNA reads TGTGCCAGCACCCTAGGGGGGCTATCCTACAATGAGCAGTTCTTC. Residues: CASTLGGLSYNEQFF.

This clonotype was seen many times. V is TRBV19 and J is TRBJ1-4, with no clear D. The CDR3 has 11 amino acids. Trimming took 4 bases from V and 7 from J, leaving 4 bases between them. Germline lookup yields CDR1 LNHDA and CDR2 SQIVND (reference sequence). The CDR3 region is CASSRAEKLFF. The CDR3 nucleotides read TGTGCCAGTAGTAGGGCTGAAAAACTGTTTTTT.

As concerns this clonotype: No DNA is shown, since the ends of the CDR3 on it are uncertain; the CDR3 is the one TCRdb lists. The chain is built from TRBV7-2 and TRBJ1-2; TRBD1 was called by the table and not checked on the DNA. The CDR3 has 13 residues if both end residues are counted. Germline-derived CDR1 and CDR2 are SGHTA and FQGNSA. Here the CDR3 reads CASSLEGIYGCTF.

At least ten counts were recorded for this clonotype. This rearrangement joins TRBV19 to TRBJ1-4; D is perhaps TRBD1 (5 bases). The CDR3 totals 14 residues. Deletions cut 4 bases from V and 8 bases from J, with 14 bases between. The germline gives CDR1 LNHDA, CDR2 SQIVND (reference sequence). The chain's CDR3 is CASSTGTSGEKLFF. CDR3 sequence (DNA): TGTGCCAGTAGTACCGGGACGTCGGGCGAAAAACTGTTTTTT.

Of note for this clonotype: A much larger clone is a single base away; this may be a read error. This sequence joins TRBV10-2 and TRBJ2-4; the D is unclear. The CDR3 totals 11 residues. CDR1 and CDR2 (germline): WSHSY, SAAADI. V was cut by 6 bases and J by 7 bases, with 7 bases left in between. The CDR3 nucleotides read TGCGCCAGCAGCAGCAAGAACATTCAGTACTTC. Its protein is CASSSKNIQYF.

In this sample, this clonotype turned up a few times. V and J are TRBV9 and TRBJ1-1; D is uncertain. CDR3 size: 13 residues. Germline V gene data show CDR1 as SGDLS and CDR2 as YYNGEE. Trimming stripped 4 bases from V and 2 bases from J, with 9 bases between. The DNA of the CDR3 is TGTGCCAGCAGCTGGGGATCAAACACTGAAGCTTTCTTT. It translates to CASSWGSNTEAFF.

This clonotype was recorded a few times. A much larger clone lies a single base off, so this may be a read error. The chain has TRBV7-2 and TRBJ2-1; 11 nucleotides align to TRBD2. The V gene's germline CDR1 is SGHTA and CDR2 FQGNSA. Unmatched junction bases numbered 5, after V lost 5 bases and J lost 8 bases. This CDR3 is 14 amino acids long. The CDR3 region has the DNA TGTGCCAGCAGCAGACTAGCGGGGAGAGATGAGCAGTTCTTC. It translates to CASSRLAGRDEQFF.

The sample holds many counts of this clonotype. The V gene is TRBV10-3, the J gene TRBJ1-1; D remains ambiguous. The CDR3 is 17 residues long. Germline-derived CDR1 and CDR2 are ENHRY and SYGVKD. The V gene lost 1 base and the J gene lost 1 base, with 16 bases spanning the gap. CDR3 amino acids: CAISELGSRGGNTEAFF. The CDR3 nucleotides read TGTGCCATCAGTGAGTTGGGCTCCCGCGGAGGGAACACTGAAGCTTTCTTT.

The CDR3 DNA reads as TGTGCCAGCAGCCTCAGGGCGGCTGGGGCCAACGTCTTTACTTTC. As protein: CASSLRAAGANVFTF. The chain links TRBV7-9 to TRBJ2-6, with a tentative D call TRBD1 (5 bases). CDR3 length: 15 residues. Trimming shortened V by 5 bases and J by 19 bases, and 27 bases separated the two germline ends. In germline, CDR1 is SEHNR, CDR2 FQNEAQ (reference sequence).

V usage is TRBV19 and J usage is TRBJ2-7, with D hard to call. The CDR3 totals 17 residues. V gave up 3 bases and J gave up 2 bases, with 20 bases separating them. Germline V gene lookup returns CDR1 LNHDA and CDR2 SQIVND (reference sequence). The CDR3 region has the DNA TGTGCCAGTAGTATTTTCTACAGTTATGGTTCGACCTACGAGCAGTACTTC. Translated, it gives CASSIFYSYGSTYEQYF.

Ten or more counts support this clonotype. The rearrangement links TRBV6-6 to TRBJ1-2, with 7 bases that match TRBD1. V lost 7 bases, J lost 2 bases, and 7 bases stayed unmatched. The CDR3 extends over 14 amino acids. The germline gives CDR1 MNHNY, CDR2 SVGAGI (reference sequence). The CDR3: CASNARTGNYGYTF. CDR3 sequence (DNA): TGTGCCAGCAATGCCCGGACAGGCAACTATGGCTACACCTTC.

About this clonotype: This may be a read error: a much more frequent sequence differs by one nucleotide. The gene calls are TRBV3-1 and TRBJ2-3, with D unresolved. Trimming took off 1 base at V and 3 bases at J, with 11 bases between the two ends. The CDR3 contains 15 residues. The germline CDR1 and CDR2 sequences are LGHDT and YNNKEL (reference sequence). In DNA form, the CDR3 reads TGTGCCAGCAGCCAAGGTTGGGCAGCTACAGATACGCAGTATTTT. It yields the protein CASSQGWAATDTQYF.